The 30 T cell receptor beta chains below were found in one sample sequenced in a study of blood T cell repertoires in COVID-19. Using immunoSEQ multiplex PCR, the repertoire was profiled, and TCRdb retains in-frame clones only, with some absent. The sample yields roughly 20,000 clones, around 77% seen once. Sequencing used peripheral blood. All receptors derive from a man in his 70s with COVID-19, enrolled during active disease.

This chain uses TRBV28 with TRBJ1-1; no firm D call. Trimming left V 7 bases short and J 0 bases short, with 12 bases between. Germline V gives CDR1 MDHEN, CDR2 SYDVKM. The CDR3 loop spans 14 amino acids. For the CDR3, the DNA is TGTGCCAGCACCCGACTGCATATGAACACTGAAGCTTTCTTT. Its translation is CASTRLHMNTEAFF. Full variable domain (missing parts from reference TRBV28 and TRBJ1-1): DVKVTQSSRYLVKRTGEKVFLECVQDMDHENMFWYRQDPGLGLRLIYFSYDVKMKEKGDIPEGYSVSREKKERFSLILESASTNQTSMYLCASTRLHMNTEAFFGQGTRLTVV.

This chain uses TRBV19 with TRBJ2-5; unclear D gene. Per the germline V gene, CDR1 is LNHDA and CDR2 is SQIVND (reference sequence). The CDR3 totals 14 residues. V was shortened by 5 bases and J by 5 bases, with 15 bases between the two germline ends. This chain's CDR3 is CASSPSTVVETQYF. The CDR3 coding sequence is TGTGCCAGTAGTCCGTCGACTGTGGTGGAGACCCAGTACTTC.

The CDR3 loop reads CASSQTTSGRSETQYF. The CDR3 DNA is TGTGCCAGCAGCCAGACGACTAGCGGGAGGTCGGAGACCCAGTACTTC. The V and J genes are TRBV4-2 and TRBJ2-5; TRBD2 agrees at 13 bases. There are 16 residues in the CDR3. Trimming removed 3 bases from V and 5 bases from J; junction bases left unmatched: 6. Per the germline V gene, CDR1 is LGHNA and CDR2 is YNFKEQ.

The CDR3 nucleotides are TGTGCCAGCAGTTTCGGGGGCAATCAGCCCCAGCATTTT. This gives the protein CASSFGGNQPQHF. The gene calls are TRBV27 and TRBJ1-5; no reliable D call. CDR1 is MNHEY and CDR2 is SMNVEV in the germline V gene (reference sequence). Trimming shortened V by 3 bases and J by 2 bases, and 5 bases separated the two germline ends. The length of the CDR3 is 13 residues.

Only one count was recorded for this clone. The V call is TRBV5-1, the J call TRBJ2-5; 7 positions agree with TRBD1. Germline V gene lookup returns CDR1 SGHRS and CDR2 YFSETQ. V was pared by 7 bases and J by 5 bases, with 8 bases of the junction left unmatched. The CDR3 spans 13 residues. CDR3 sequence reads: CASLKTGQETQYF. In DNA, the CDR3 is TGCGCCAGCCTAAAGACAGGGCAGGAGACCCAGTACTTC.

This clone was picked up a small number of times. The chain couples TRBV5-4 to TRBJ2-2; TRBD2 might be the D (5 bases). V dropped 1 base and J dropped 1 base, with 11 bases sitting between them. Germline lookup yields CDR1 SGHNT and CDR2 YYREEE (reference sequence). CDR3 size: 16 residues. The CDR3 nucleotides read TGTGCCAGCAGCTTGCCGGGGATACAGAACACCGGGGAGCTGTTTTTT. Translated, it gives CASSLPGIQNTGELFF.

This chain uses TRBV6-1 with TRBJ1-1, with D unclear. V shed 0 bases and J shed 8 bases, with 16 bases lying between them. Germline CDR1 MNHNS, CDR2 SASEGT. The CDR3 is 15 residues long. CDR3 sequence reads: CASSEALEGGWEAFF. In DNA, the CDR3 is TGTGCCAGCAGTGAAGCGTTAGAAGGAGGGTGGGAAGCTTTCTTT.

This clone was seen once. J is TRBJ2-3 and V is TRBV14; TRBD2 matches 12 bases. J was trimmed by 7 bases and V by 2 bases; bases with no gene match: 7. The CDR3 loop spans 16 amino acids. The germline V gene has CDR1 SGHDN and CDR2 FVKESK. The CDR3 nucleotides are TGTGCCAGCAGCCAACAACTAGCGGGGGGACTTAATACGCAGTATTTT. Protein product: CASSQQLAGGLNTQYF.

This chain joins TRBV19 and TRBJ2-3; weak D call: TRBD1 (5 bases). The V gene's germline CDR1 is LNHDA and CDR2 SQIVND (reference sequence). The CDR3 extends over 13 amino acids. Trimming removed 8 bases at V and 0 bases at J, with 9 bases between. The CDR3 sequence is CASAGMSTDTQYF. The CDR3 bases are TGTGCCAGTGCAGGGATGAGCACAGATACGCAGTATTTT.

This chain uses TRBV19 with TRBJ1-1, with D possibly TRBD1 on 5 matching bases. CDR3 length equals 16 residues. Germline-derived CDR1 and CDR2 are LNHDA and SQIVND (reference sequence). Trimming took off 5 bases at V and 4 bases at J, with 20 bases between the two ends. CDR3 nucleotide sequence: TGTGCCAGTAGTGTCAAAGTCCGGGGGTATGGCACTGAAGCTTTCTTT. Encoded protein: CASSVKVRGYGTEAFF.

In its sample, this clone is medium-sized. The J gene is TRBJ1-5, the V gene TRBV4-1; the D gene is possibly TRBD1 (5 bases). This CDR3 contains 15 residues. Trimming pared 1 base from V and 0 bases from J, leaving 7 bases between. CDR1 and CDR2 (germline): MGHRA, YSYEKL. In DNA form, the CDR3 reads TGCGCCAGCAGCCAAGTCAGGGATAGCAATCAGCCCCAGCATTTT. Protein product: CASSQVRDSNQPQHF.

CDR3 region: CASSLQGTQDQPQHF. The CDR3 bases are TGTGCCAGCAGCTTACAGGGGACACAGGACCAGCCCCAGCATTTT. This chain connects TRBV7-8 to TRBJ1-5, with D perhaps TRBD1 (6 bases). V lost 2 bases to trimming and J lost 7 bases, with 15 bases between them. The CDR3 is 15 residues long. In germline, CDR1 is SGHVS, CDR2 FQNEAQ.

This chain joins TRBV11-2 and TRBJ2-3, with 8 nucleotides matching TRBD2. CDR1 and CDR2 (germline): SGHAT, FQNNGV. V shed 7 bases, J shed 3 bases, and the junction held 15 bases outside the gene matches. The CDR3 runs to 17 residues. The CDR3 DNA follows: TGTGCCAGCACCCTCCAGCGTGCCGGGGGGGCTACAGATACGCAGTATTTT. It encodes CASTLQRAGGATDTQYF.

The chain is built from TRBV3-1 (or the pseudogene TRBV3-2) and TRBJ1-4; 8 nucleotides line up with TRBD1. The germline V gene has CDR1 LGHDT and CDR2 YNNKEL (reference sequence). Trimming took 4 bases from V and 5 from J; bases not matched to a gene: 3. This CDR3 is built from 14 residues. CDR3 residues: CASSRTGPNEKLFF. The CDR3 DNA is TGTGCCAGCAGCCGGACAGGGCCGAATGAAAAACTGTTTTTT.

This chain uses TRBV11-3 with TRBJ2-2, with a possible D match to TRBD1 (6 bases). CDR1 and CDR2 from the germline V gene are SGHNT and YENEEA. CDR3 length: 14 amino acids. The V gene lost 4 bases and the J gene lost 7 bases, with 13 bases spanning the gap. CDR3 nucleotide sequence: TGTGCCAGCAGCTCGGGACATTCGGTCGGGGAGCTGTTTTTT. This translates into CASSSGHSVGELFF.

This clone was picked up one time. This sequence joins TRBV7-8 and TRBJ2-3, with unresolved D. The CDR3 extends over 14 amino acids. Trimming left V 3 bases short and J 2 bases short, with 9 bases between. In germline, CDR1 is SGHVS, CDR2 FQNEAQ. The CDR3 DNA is TGTGCCAGCAGCTTCTCTTCCCCCACAGATACGCAGTATTTT. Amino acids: CASSFSSPTDTQYF. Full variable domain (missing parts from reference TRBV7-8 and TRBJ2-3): GAGVSQSPRYKVAKRGQDVALRCDPISGHVSLFWYQQALGQGPEFLTYFQNEAQLDKSGLPSDRFFAERPEGSVSTLKIQRTQQEDSAVYLCASSFSSPTDTQYFGPGTRLTVL.

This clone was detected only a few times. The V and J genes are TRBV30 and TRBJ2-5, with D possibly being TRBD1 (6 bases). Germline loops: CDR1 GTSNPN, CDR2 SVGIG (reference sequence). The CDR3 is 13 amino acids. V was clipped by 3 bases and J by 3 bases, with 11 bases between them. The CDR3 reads CAWSPTGKETQYF. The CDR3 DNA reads TGTGCCTGGAGCCCTACAGGGAAAGAGACCCAGTACTTC.

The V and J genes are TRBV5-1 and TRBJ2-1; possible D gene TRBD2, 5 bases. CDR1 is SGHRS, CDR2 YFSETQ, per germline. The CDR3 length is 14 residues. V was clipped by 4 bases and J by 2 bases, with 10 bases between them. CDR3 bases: TGCGCCAGCAGCACTTTGGAGGCCTACAATGAGCAGTTCTTC. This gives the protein CASSTLEAYNEQFF.

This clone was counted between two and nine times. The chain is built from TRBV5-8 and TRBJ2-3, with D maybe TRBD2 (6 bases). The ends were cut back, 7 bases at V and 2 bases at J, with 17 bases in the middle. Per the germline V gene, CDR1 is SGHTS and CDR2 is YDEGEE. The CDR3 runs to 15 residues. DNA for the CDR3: TGTGCCAGCGCTAACGGGCTAGCGATCACAGATACGCAGTATTTT. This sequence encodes CASANGLAITDTQYF.

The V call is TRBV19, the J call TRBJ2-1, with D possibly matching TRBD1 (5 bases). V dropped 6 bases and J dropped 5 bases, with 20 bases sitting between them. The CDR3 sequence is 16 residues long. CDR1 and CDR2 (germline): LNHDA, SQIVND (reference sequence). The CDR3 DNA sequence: TGTGCCAGTAGCCCCAACCGGCAGGGTGGGCACAATGAGCAGTTCTTC. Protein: CASSPNRQGGHNEQFF.

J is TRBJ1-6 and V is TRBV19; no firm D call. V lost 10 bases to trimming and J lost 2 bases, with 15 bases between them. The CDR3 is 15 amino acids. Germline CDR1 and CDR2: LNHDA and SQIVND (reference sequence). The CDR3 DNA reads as TGTGCCACCACCCCAGGATGGACCTATAATTCACCCCTCCACTTT. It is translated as CATTPGWTYNSPLHF.

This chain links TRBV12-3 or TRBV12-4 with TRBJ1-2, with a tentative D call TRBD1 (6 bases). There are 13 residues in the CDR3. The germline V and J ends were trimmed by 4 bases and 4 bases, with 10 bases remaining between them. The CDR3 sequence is CASSSPGVYGYTF. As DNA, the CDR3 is TGTGCCAGCAGTTCCCCAGGGGTCTATGGCTACACCTTC.

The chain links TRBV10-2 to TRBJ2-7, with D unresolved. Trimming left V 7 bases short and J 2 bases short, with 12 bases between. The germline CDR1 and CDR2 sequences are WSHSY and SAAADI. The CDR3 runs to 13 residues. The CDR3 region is CASTRSSPYEQYF. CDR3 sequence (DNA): TGCGCCAGCACTAGAAGTTCGCCCTACGAGCAGTACTTC.

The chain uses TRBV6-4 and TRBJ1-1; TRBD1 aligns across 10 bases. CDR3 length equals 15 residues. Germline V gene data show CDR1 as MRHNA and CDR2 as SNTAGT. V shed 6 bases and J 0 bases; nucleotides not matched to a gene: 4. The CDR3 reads CASSRTGGMNTEAFF. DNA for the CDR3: TGTGCCAGCAGCCGGACAGGGGGGATGAACACTGAAGCTTTCTTT.

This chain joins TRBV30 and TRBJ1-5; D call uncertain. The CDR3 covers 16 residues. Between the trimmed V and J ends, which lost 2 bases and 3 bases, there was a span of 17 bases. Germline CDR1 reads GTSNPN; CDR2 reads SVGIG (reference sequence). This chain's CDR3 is CAWSSGRLRVNQPQHF. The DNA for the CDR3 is TGTGCCTGGAGTAGTGGTCGGTTGAGGGTCAATCAGCCCCAGCATTTT.

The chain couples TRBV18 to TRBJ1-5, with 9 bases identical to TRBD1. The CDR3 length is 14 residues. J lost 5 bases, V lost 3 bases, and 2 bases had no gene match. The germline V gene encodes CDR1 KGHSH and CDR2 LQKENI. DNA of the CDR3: TGTGCCAGCTCACCCAGGACAGGGGATCAGCCCCAGCATTTT. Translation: CASSPRTGDQPQHF.

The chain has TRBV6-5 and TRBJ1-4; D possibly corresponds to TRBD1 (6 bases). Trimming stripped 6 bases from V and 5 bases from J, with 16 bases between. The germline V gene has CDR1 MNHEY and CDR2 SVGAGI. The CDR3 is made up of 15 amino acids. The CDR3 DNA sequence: TGTGCCAGCAGAAAAGGGGCAGGGGTCAATGAAAAACTGTTTTTT. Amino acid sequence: CASRKGAGVNEKLFF.

CDR3 region: CASKRGPGTEAFF. Written as DNA, the CDR3 is TGCGCCAGCAAGCGGGGGCCGGGAACTGAAGCTTTCTTT. The chain uses TRBV5-1 and TRBJ1-1; a weak D match, TRBD1 (6 bases). This CDR3 is built from 13 residues. Trimming pared 6 bases from V and 5 bases from J, leaving 14 bases between. Germline CDR1 reads SGHRS; CDR2 reads YFSETQ.

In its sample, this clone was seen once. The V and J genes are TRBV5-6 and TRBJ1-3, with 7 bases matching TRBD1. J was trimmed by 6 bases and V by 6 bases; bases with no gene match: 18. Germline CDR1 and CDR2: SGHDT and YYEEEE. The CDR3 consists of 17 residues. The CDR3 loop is CASTSLTGSRFENTIYF. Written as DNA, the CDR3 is TGTGCCAGCACTTCCCTGACAGGGAGTCGATTCGAAAACACCATATATTTT.

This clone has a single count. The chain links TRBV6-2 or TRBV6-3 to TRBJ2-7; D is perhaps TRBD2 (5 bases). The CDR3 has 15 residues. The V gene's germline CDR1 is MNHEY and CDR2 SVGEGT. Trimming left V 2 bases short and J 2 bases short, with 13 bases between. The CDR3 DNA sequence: TGTGCCAGCAGTTACCCGATGCTCGGGGCCTACGAGCAGTACTTC. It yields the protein CASSYPMLGAYEQYF.